This TCR beta chain was sequenced for a study of OX40 agonist ivuxolimab in advanced cancers. For context, the study as a whole: Ivuxolimab, which targeted the costimulatory receptor OX40 (CD134), was an agonistic, fully human IgG2 monoclonal antibody. Intravenous ivuxolimab was administered to patients every 2 weeks at six dose levels: 0.01, 0.1, 0.3, 1.5, 3 and 10 mg/kg. Of the approximately 54 patients in dose escalation, some 19 had hepatocellular carcinoma, some 15 had melanoma, 9 had renal cell carcinoma and 9 had head and neck cancer. In the dose-escalation cohort, more than 80% of patients were male, and the mean age was roughly 60 years with a range of about 23 to 79. Patients were allowed to have had prior anti-PD-1, anti-PD-L1 or anti-CTLA-4 therapy, and about 40% of the dose-escalation patients had been treated with checkpoint inhibitors. Three dose-escalation patients achieved partial responses, one with hepatocellular carcinoma and two with cutaneous melanoma. The point of sequencing TCRbeta in the periphery was to test whether ivuxolimab changed TCR sequence diversity and drove clonal T-cell expansion. The monotherapy dose-escalation portion (N of about 50 patients) of the phase I ivuxolimab trial is reported in the paper.

On the study overall, not on this receptor specifically: Clonal expansion of both CD4+ and CD8+ blood T cells was observed from baseline to week 6 at doses 0.1 to 3.0 mg/kg. Which antigens the clonally expanded peripheral T cells were specific for was not determined. After ivuxolimab, CD8+ T cells had more expanded clones than CD4+ T cells on average. Partial responders in the 0.1-3.0 mg/kg groups had among the lowest normalized peripheral clonal expansion, especially among CD8+ T cells. Low levels of normalized T-cell clonal expansion were also shown by some nonresponding patients.

V lost 2 bases and J lost 6 bases; the stretch between them is 14 bases long. Inclusive of the bounding cysteine and phenylalanine, the CDR3 is 15 residues long. Of all the DNA, just the CDR3 is kept, 45 bases in frame from base 1. CDR1 and CDR2 were assigned from the germline V gene (reference sequence) as GTSNPN and SVGIG. To sequence the TCRbeta CDR3 region, genomic DNA was isolated from the sorted cells. TCRbeta CDR3 regions were sequenced using the immunoSEQ Assay. The source is immuneACCESS, and TCRdb retained only in-frame sequences with V and J called. Part of the clones is not carried over; for the studies checked, unresolved V genes explain less than half of this, and the remainder is unexplained. For this sample there are around 100,000 clones; 85% to 95% appear just once. Clones ranked in the top ten supply roughly 0.26% of the sample. Patients with a history of autoimmune disease or receiving systemic immunosuppression were excluded from the trial. Peripheral blood for TCR sequencing was drawn from every dose cohort at baseline, at cycle 4 day 1 and at cycle 7 day 1. Samples were obtained from an open-label, multicenter, first-in-human phase I dose-escalation trial of ivuxolimab. The trial enrolled adults with locally advanced or metastatic head and neck squamous cell, hepatocellular, melanoma or renal cell carcinoma. Before TCR sequencing, CD4+ and CD8+ T cells were separately sorted from peripheral blood.

Concerning this clone itself: There is no known antigen for this receptor. Within one base of it there is no much larger clone, and no base qualities were kept.

This receptor was obtained from an adult with an advanced solid tumor such as melanoma, head and neck, liver or kidney cancer. The chain links TRBV30 with TRBJ1-6; the D segment could be TRBD1, given 5 matching bases. The material sequenced was CD4+ or CD8+ T cells sorted from blood, taken in a trial of the OX40 agonist ivuxolimab. The DNA reads as follows: TGTGCCTGGAGTATTTCGGGGGGGGGTAATTCACCCCTCCACTTT. Its protein reads: CAWSISGGGNSPLHF.